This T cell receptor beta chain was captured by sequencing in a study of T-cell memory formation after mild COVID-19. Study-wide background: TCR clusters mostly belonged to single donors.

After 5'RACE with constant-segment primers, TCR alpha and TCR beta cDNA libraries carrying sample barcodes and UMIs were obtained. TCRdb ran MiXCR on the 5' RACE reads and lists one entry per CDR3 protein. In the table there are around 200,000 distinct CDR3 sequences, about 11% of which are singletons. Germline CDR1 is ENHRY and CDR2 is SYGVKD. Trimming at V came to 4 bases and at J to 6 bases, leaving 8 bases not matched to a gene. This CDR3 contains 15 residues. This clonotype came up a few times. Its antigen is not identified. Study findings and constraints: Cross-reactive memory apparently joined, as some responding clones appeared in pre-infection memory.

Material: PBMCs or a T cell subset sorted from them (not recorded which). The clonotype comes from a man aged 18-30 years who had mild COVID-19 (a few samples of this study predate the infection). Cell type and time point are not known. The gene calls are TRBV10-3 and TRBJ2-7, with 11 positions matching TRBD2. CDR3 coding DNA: TGTGCCATCAGTGCATCTAGCGGGGGGCCCTTCGAGCAGTACTTC. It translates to CAISASSGGPFEQYF.